A single TCR beta chain is shown here with its context. Its specificity is not known. 13 Jbeta primers and 60 Vbeta primers were used for the PCR. Profiling relied on immunoSEQ multiplex PCR, and the TCRdb table lists in-frame clones only, not all of them. The sample includes over 150,000 clones, 75% to 90% of them seen just once. The record originates from a study of cytomegalovirus exposure and HLA in healthy donors. Study-wide results and caveats: Later analysis indicated greater clonal expansion among HLA-associated TCR beta chains than among equally common other chains.

The V gene's germline CDR1 is LNHDA and CDR2 SQIVND (reference sequence). J lost 4 bases, V lost 3 bases, and 5 bases had no gene match. The CDR3 has 15 residues. The clonotype originates from a young man in good health and CMV-seronegative. The specimen was PBMCs. The chain employs TRBV19 and TRBJ2-2, with 7 bases aligning to TRBD2. In nucleotides, the CDR3 is TGTGCCAGTAGTATGGGCGGGAGCCTCACCGGGGAGCTGTTTTTT. It specifies CASSMGGSLTGELFF.